This T cell receptor (beta chain) was captured in a study of beta chain features in type 1 diabetes. Since all of the isolated RNA was reverse transcribed, expressed TCRB transcripts were what got sequenced. Profiled with immunoSEQ multiplex PCR; TCRdb holds only in-frame clones, not every one. Of approximately 330,000 clones in the sample, roughly 11% were seen once. With V trimmed by 1 base and J by 10 bases, 7 bases remained unmatched. This CDR3 has 16 amino acids. Germline V gene sequence: CDR1 SEHNR, CDR2 FQNEAQ (reference sequence). A single heparinised draw of around 0.11 L on average was taken per donor. Stem cell-like memory, regulatory, central memory and naive CD4+ cells were sorted via CD45RO/CCR7/CD25/CD127/CD95/CD27.

The origin of this receptor is a woman aged 30 to 39 in good health. The chain employs TRBV7-9 and TRBJ2-1; 13 bases agree with TRBD2. What was sequenced was naive CD4+ T cells from blood. CDR3 loop: CASSLEPGLAGSEQFF. In DNA form, the CDR3 reads TGTGCCAGCAGCTTAGAACCGGGACTAGCGGGAAGCGAGCAGTTCTTC. Full variable domain (rest looked up from reference TRBV7-9 and TRBJ2-1): DTGVSQNPRHKITKRGQNVTFRCDPISEHNRLYWYRQTLGQGPEFLTYFQNEAQLEKSRLLSDRFSAERPKGSFSTLEIQRTEQGDSAMYLCASSLEPGLAGSEQFFGPGTRLTVL.